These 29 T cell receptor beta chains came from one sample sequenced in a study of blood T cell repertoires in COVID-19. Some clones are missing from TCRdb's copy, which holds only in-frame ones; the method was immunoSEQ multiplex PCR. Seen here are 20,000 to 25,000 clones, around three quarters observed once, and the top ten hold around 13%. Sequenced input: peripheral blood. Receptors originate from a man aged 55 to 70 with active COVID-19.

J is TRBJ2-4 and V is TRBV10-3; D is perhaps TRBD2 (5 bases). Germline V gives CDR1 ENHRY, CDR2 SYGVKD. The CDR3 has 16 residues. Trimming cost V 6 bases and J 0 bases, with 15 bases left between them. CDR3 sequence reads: CAISAPEGLAKNIQYF. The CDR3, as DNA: TGTGCCATCAGCGCACCCGAAGGACTAGCCAAAAACATTCAGTACTTC.

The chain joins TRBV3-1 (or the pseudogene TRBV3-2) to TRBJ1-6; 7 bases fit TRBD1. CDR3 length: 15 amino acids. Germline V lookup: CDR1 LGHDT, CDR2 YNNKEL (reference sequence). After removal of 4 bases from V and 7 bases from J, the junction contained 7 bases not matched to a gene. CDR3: CASSPTGTDNSPLHF. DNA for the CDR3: TGTGCCAGCAGCCCGACCGGGACAGACAATTCACCCCTCCACTTT.

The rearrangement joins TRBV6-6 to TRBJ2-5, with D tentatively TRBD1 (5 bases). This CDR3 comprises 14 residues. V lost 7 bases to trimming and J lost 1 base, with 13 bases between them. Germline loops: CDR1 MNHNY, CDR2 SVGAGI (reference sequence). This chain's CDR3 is CASIQGWGQETQYF. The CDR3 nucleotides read TGTGCCAGCATTCAGGGTTGGGGCCAAGAGACCCAGTACTTC.

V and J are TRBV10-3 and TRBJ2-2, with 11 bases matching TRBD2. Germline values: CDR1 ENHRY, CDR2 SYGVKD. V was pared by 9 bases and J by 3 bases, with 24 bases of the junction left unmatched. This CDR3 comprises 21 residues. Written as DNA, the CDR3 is TGTGCCATAAGAAACCATCCGGGACTAGCGGAAAGCAGATCACACACCGGGGAGCTGTTTTTT. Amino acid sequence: CAIRNHPGLAESRSHTGELFF.

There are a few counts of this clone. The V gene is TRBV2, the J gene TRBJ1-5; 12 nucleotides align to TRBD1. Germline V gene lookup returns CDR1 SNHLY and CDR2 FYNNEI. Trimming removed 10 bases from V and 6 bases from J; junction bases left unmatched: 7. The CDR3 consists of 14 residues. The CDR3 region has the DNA TGTGCCACCGGGGGGACAGGGGGCTTTCAGCCCCAGCATTTT. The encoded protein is CATGGTGGFQPQHF. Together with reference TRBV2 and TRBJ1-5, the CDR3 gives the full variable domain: EPEVTQTPSHQVTQMGQEVILRCVPISNHLYFYWYRQILGQKVEFLVSFYNNEISEKSEIFDDQFSVERPDGSNFTLKIRSTKLEDSAMYFCATGGTGGFQPQHFGDGTRLSIL.

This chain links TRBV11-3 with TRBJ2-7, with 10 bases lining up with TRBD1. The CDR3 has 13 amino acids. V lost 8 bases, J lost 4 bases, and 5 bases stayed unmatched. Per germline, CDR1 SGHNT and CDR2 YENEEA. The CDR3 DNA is TGTGCCAGCGAGCCGGGACAGGGGTACGAGCAGTACTTC. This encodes CASEPGQGYEQYF.

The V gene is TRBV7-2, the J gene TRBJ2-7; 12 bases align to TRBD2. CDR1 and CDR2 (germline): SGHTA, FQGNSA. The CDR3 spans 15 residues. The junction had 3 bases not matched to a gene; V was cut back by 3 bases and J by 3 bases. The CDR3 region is CASSLMTSGSYEQYF. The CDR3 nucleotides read TGTGCCAGCAGCTTGATGACTAGCGGGAGCTACGAGCAGTACTTC.

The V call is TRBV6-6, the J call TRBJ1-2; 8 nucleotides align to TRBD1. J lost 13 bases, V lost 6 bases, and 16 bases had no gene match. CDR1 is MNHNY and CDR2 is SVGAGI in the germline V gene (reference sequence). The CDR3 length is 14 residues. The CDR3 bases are TGTGCCAGCAGCTACGGGCCGGACAGGGCTCCCCTCACCTTC. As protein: CASSYGPDRAPLTF.

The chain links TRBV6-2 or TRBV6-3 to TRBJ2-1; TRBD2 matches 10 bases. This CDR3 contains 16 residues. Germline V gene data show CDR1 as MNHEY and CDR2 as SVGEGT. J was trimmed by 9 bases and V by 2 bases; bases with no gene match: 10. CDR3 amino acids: CASSYGLAASGGEQFF. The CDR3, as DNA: TGTGCCAGCAGTTACGGACTAGCGGCAAGTGGGGGTGAGCAGTTCTTC.

CDR3 amino acids: CASSQLNVGLADEQYF. CDR3 DNA sequence: TGTGCCAGCAGCCAACTAAATGTGGGGCTGGCCGACGAGCAGTACTTC. This chain connects TRBV3-1 (or the pseudogene TRBV3-2) to TRBJ2-7, with a tentative D call TRBD1 (5 bases). V was cut by 2 bases and J by 5 bases, with 19 bases left in between. The CDR3 is 16 residues long. Germline V lookup: CDR1 LGHDT, CDR2 YNNKEL (reference sequence).

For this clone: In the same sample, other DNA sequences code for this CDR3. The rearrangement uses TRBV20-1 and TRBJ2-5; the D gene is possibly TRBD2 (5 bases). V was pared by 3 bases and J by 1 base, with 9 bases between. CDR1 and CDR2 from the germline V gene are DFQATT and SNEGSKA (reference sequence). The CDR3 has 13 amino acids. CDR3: CSASRRVQETQYF. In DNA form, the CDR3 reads TGCAGTGCTAGTAGGCGGGTCCAAGAGACCCAGTACTTC.

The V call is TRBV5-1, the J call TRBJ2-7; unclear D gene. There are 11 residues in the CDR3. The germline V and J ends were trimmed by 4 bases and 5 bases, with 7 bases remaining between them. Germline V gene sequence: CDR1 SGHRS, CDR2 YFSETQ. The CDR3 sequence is CASSVSDEQYF. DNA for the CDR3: TGCGCCAGCAGCGTCTCGGACGAGCAGTACTTC.

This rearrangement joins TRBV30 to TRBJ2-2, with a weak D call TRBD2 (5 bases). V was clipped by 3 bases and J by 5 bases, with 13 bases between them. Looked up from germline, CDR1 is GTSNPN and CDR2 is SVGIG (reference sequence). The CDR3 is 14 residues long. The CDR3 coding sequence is TGTGCCTGGAGAGGCGAGCGGATAACCGGGGAGCTGTTTTTT. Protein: CAWRGERITGELFF. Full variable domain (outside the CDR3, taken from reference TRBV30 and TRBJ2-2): SQTIHQWPATLVQPVGSPLSLECTVEGTSNPNLYWYRQAAGRGLQLLFYSVGIGQISSEVPQNLSASRPQDRQFILSSKKLLLSDSGFYLCAWRGERITGELFFGEGSRLTVL.

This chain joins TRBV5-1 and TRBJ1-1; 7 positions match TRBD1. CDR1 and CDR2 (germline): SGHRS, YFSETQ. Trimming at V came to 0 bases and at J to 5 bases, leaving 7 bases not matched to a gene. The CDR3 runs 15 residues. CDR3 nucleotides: TGCGCCAGCAGCTTGGGACAGGGAAGGGGGACTGAAGCTTTCTTT. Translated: CASSLGQGRGTEAFF. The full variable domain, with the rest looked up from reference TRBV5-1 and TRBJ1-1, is KAGVTQTPRYLIKTRGQQVTLSCSPISGHRSVSWYQQTPGQGLQFLFEYFSETQRNKGNFPGRFSGRQFSNSRSEMNVSTLELGDSALYLCASSLGQGRGTEAFFGQGTRLTVV.

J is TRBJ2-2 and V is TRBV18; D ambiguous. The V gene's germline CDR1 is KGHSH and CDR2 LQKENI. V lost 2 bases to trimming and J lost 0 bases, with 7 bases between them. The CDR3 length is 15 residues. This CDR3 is CASSPNSPNTGELFF. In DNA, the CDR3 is TGTGCCAGCTCACCAAACAGCCCGAACACCGGGGAGCTGTTTTTT.

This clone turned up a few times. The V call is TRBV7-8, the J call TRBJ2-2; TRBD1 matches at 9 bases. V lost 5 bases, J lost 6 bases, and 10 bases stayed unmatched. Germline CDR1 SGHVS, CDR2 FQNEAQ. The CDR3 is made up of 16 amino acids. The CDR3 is CASSTSGTGSAGELFF. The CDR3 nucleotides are TGTGCCAGCAGCACCTCCGGGACAGGGTCGGCCGGGGAGCTGTTTTTT.

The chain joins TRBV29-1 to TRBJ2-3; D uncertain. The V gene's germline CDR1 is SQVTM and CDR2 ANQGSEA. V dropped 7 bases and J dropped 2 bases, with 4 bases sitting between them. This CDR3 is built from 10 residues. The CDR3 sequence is CSANTDTQYF. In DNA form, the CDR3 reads TGCAGCGCCAACACAGATACGCAGTATTTT.

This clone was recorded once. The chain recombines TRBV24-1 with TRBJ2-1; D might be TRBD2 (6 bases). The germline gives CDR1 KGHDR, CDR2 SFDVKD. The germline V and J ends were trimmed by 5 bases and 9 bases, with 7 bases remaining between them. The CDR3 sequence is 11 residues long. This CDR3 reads CATSGRAEQFF. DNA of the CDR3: TGTGCCACCAGTGGGAGGGCTGAGCAGTTCTTC.

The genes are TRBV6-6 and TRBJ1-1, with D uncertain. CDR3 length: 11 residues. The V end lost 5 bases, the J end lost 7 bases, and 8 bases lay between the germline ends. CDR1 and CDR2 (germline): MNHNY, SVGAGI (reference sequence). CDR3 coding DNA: TGTGCCAGCAGTGGTACAGTTGAAGCTTTCTTT. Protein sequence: CASSGTVEAFF.

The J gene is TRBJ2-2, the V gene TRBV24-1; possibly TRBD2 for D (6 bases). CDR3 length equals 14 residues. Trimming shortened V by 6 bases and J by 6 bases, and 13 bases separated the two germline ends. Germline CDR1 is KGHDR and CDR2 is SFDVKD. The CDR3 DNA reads TGTGCCACCAGTTCGGGGGTTGTCGCCGGGGAGCTGTTTTTT. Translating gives CATSSGVVAGELFF.

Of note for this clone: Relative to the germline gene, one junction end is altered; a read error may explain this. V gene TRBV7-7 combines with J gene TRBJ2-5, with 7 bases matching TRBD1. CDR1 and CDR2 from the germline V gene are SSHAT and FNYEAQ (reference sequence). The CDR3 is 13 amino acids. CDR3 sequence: CASSLDRAETQYF. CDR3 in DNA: TGTGCTAGCAGTCTAGACAGGGCAGAGACCCAGTACTTC.

For the CDR3, the DNA is TGTGCCAGTATGACGACTAGCGGGAGTACCAAAAACATTCAGTACTTC. Its translation: CASMTTSGSTKNIQYF. The rearrangement joins TRBV19 to TRBJ2-4, with TRBD2 matching 12 bases. Trimming at V came to 7 bases and at J to 2 bases, leaving 6 bases not matched to a gene. Germline V gene data show CDR1 as LNHDA and CDR2 as SQIVND (reference sequence). The CDR3 loop spans 16 amino acids.

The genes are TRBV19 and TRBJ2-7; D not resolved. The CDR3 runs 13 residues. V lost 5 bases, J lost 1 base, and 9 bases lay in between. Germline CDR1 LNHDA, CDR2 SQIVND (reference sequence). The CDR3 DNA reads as TGTGCCAGTAGTGTCACAGTTTCCTACGAGCAGTACTTC. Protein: CASSVTVSYEQYF.

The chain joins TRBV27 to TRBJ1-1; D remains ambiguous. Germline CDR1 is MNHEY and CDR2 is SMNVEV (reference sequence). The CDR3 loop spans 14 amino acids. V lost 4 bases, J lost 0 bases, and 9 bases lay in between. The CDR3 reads CASSSNRMNTEAFF. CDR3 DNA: TGTGCCAGCAGTTCGAACAGAATGAACACTGAAGCTTTCTTT.

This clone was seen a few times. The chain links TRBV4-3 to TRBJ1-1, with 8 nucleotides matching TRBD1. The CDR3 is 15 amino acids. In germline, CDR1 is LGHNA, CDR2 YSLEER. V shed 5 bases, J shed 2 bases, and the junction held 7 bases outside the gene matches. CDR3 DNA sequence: TGCGCCAGCAGCGCCCAGGGGGCGCTTAACACTGAAGCTTTCTTT. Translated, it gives CASSAQGALNTEAFF.

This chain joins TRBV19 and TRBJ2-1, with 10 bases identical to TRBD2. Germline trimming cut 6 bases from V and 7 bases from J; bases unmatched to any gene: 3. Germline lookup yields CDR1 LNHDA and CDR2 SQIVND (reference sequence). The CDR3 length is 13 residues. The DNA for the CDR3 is TGTGCCAGTAGAACTAGCGGGGTAAATGAGCAGTTCTTC. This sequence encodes CASRTSGVNEQFF.

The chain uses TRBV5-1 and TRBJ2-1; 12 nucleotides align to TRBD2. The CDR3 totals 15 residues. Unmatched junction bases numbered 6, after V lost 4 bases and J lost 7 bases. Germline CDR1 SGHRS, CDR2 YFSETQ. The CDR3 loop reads CASSPRLAGVNEQFF. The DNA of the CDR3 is TGCGCCAGCAGCCCAAGACTAGCGGGAGTGAATGAGCAGTTCTTC. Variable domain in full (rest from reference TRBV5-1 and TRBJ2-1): KAGVTQTPRYLIKTRGQQVTLSCSPISGHRSVSWYQQTPGQGLQFLFEYFSETQRNKGNFPGRFSGRQFSNSRSEMNVSTLELGDSALYLCASSPRLAGVNEQFFGPGTRLTVL.

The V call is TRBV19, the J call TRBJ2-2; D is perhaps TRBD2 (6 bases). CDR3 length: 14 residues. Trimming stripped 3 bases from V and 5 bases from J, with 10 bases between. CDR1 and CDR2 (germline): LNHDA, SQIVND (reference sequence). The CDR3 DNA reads TGTGCCAGTAGTATCCCAGGGAGGACCGGGGAGCTGTTTTTT. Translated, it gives CASSIPGRTGELFF.

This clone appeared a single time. DNA for the CDR3: TGCGCCAGCAGCTTGGGCGCAGAGACCCAGTACTTC. Its protein product is CASSLGAETQYF. This chain uses TRBV5-1 with TRBJ2-5; D unresolved. From germline, CDR1 is SGHRS and CDR2 YFSETQ. V lost 0 bases and J lost 4, with 4 bases in between. CDR3 length equals 12 residues.